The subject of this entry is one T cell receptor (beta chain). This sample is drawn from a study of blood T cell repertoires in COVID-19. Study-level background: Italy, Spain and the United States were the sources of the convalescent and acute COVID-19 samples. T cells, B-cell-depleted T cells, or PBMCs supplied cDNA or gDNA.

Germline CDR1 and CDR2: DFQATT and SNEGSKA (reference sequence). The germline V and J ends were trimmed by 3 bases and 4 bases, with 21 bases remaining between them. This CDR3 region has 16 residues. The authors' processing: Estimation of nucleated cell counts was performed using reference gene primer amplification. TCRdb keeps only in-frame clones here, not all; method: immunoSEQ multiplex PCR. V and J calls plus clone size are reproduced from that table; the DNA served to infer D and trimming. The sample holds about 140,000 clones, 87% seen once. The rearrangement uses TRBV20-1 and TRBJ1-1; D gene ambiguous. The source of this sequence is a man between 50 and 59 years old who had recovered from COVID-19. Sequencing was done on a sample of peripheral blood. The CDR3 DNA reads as TGCAGTGCTAGTAGTCCCTCGGTCCCGTCTAGCACTGAAGCTTTCTTT. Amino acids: CSASSPSVPSSTEAFF.